This TCR beta chain appears in the sequencing data of a study of cytomegalovirus exposure and HLA in healthy donors. Study outcomes and limitations: According to an earlier analysis, most TCR beta V segments yielded productive rearrangements about 90% or about 30% of the time. There were some V segments, including TRBV6-2 and TRBV6-3, excluded as indistinguishable.

On this clone itself: Antigen: not known.

CDR1 and CDR2 from the germline V gene are SNHLY and FYNNEI. The junction had 6 bases not matched to a gene; V was cut back by 5 bases and J by 0 bases. The CDR3 covers 15 residues. PCR employed 60 Vbeta and 13 Jbeta primers. Clones were read by immunoSEQ multiplex PCR, and TCRdb kept only the in-frame ones, dropping some. Its listing shows 120,000 to 150,000 clones. The specimen was PBMCs. The receptor's source is a young woman in good health and CMV-seronegative. The chain links TRBV2 to TRBJ1-2; 7 bases match TRBD1. Written as DNA, the CDR3 is TGTGCCAGCAGTCCGACAGGGACCTCTAACTATGGCTACACCTTC. It codes for CASSPTGTSNYGYTF.